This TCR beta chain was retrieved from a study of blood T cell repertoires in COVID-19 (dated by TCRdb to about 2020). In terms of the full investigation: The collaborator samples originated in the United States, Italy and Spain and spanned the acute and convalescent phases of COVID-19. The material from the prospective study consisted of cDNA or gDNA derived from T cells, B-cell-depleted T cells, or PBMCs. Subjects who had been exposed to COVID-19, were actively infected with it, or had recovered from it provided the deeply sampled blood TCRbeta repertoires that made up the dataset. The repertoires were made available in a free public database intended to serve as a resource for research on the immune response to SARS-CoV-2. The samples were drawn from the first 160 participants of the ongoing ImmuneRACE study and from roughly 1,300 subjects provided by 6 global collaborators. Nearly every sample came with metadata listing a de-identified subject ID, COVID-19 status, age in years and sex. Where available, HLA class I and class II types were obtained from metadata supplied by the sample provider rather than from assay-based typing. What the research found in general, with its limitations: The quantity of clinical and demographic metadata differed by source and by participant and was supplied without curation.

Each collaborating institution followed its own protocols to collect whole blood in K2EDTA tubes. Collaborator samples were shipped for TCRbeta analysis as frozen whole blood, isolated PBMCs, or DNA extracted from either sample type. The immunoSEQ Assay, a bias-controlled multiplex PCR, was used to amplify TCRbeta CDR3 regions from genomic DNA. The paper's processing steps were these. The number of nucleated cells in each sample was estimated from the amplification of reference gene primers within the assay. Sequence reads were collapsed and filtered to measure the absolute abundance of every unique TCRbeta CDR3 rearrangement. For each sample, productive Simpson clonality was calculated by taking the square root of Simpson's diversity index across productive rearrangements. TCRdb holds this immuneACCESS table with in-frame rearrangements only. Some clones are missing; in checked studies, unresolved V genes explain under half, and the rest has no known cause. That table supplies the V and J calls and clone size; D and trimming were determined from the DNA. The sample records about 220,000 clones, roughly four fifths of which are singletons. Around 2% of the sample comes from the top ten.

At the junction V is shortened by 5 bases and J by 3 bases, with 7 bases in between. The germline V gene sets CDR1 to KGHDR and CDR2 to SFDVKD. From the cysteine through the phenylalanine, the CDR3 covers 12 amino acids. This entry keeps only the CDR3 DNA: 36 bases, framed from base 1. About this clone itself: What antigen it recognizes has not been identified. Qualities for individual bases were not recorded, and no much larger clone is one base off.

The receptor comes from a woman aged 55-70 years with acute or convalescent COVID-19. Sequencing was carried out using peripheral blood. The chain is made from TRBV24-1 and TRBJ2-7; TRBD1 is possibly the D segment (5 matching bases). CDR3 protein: CATSAQGYEQYF. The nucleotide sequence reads TGTGCCACCAGTGCGCAGGGCTACGAGCAGTACTTC.